This T cell receptor beta chain was observed in a study of shared clonotypes between healthy human individuals. CDR3 length equals 15 residues. Germline values: CDR1 MDHEN, CDR2 SYDVKM. The trim removed 2 bases at V and 5 bases at J, leaving 6 bases unmatched. The donor population consisted of healthy HIV-negative adults with no recent acute infections or vaccinations. It was into CD45RA+ naive and CD45RA-negative memory subsets that the CD4+ cells were split. A remark on this clone: The antigen is not known.

Study conclusions and caveats: Rarefaction analysis demonstrated incomplete sorted-subset sequencing notwithstanding large depth.

The authors' processing: ImmunoSEQ gave junction-only sequences without quality scores, so filtering differed. Measured with immunoSEQ multiplex PCR; TCRdb has only the in-frame clones, and not every one. The V and J calls and clone size are taken from that table; D and trimming were inferred from the DNA. The table lists some 1,100,000 clones, about 80% of them singletons. The sample taken for sequencing was memory CD4+ T cells from PBMCs. As to subset: CD45RA-negative fraction. The chain couples TRBV28 to TRBJ2-1, with 7 nucleotides matching TRBD2. The sequence was obtained from a man aged 18 to 30 in good health. Some clones in this sample may be carry-over from other donors' samples. CDR3 bases: TGTGCCAGCAGTTTAGGGGGGGATTACGACAATGAGCAGTTCTTC. Protein: CASSLGGDYDNEQFF.